This T cell receptor beta chain is drawn from a study of shared clonotypes between healthy human individuals. Study-level findings and limits: Richness estimates generally favored naive over memory subsets.

Profiling relied on immunoSEQ multiplex PCR, and the TCRdb table lists in-frame clones only, not all of them. The top ten clones hold 0.89% of a sample with about a million clones, approximately 80% of them seen once. As concerns this clone: Its antigen is currently unknown.

Trimming took 5 bases from V and 8 from J, leaving 9 bases between them. CDR3 size: 12 residues. Germline V lookup: CDR1 KGHSH, CDR2 LQKENI. The source is a man between 18 and 29 years old in good health. Some clones in this sample may be carry-over from other donors' samples. The chain is built from TRBV18 and TRBJ1-4; D gene unclear. The sample comprised memory CD4+ T cells from PBMCs. Subset noted: CD45RA-negative fraction. The CDR3 here is CASSSAREKLFF. The CDR3 DNA follows: TGTGCCAGCTCATCTGCCCGGGAAAAACTGTTTTTT.